This entry concerns a single T cell receptor beta chain. Its antigen is unidentified. V was shortened by 4 bases and J by 4 bases, with 16 bases between the two germline ends. CDR1 and CDR2 (germline): SGHNT, YENEEA. This CDR3 spans 16 amino acids. Produced via immunoSEQ multiplex PCR; TCRdb's table is partial and in-frame only. Of 95,000 to 150,000 clones listed, 80% to 90% are singletons. The entry originates in a study of T cell responses to AZD1222 COVID-19 vaccine. Study background: Second doses at about 4 or about 12 weeks were pooled. Findings and caveats of the study: In the spike-specific TCR repertoire, nearly half reportedly target unmutated variant regions. Clonal diversity may have been underestimated, and the donors were mostly white British, with more females than males. Spike was spanned by vaccine-associated CD4 TCRs, with dominance at 160-218 and 743-854.

Specimen: peripheral blood, collected on day 0 of AZD1222 vaccination. This chain connects TRBV11-3 to TRBJ1-4; D is perhaps TRBD1 (5 bases). This TCR was recovered from an adult in good health. The CDR3 here is CASSYHFGGSNEKLFF. The CDR3 region has the DNA TGTGCCAGCAGCTACCACTTCGGGGGGAGTAATGAAAAACTGTTTTTT.